What follows describes a single TCR beta chain. The antigen is not known. This entry is derived from a study of T cells in tumors after PD-1 blockade. Notes on the study in general: Most post-therapy expanded exhausted CD8+ clones were new, undetected before treatment. Approximately 41% of tumor TCR clonotypes were also found in blood. In squamous cell carcinoma, roughly 50% of expanded exhausted clones were novel.

The table came from immunoSEQ multiplex PCR; TCRdb's copy has only in-frame clones and leaves some out. This table holds 10,000 to 15,000 clones, 63% found once. Genomic DNA template from tumor biopsies or peripheral blood, about 616 ng to 6,500 ng input. The J segment lost 3 bases and the V segment lost 6 bases, leaving 4 bases of the junction unmatched. Germline CDR1 reads MDHEN; CDR2 reads SYDVKM. The CDR3 contains 14 residues. The material was tumor tissue, obtained before anti-PD-1 treatment. The clonotype originates from a human donor with cutaneous squamous cell carcinoma. The chain links TRBV28 to TRBJ2-7, with 11 bases aligning to TRBD1. The DNA of the CDR3 is TGTGCCAGCAGCCCGGGGACAGGGGGCTACGAGCAGTACTTC. Amino acids: CASSPGTGGYEQYF.